This TCR beta chain stems from a study of T cell responses to AZD1222 COVID-19 vaccine. Study details: Pooling covered second doses at about 4 or about 12 weeks. General study points: After the peak T cell response, and only then, were repertoires sampled. Unmutated variant regions are reportedly targeted by nearly half of spike-specific TCRs.

With respect to this clone: Its specificity is unknown.

Germline V gene lookup returns CDR1 SGHTA and CDR2 FQGNSA. The V gene end was trimmed by 2 bases and the J gene end by 1 base; junction bases not matched to a gene: 8. The CDR3 is 17 amino acids. Clones were read by immunoSEQ multiplex PCR, and TCRdb kept only the in-frame ones, dropping some. Of about 120,000 clones in the sample, 80% to 90% were seen once. The chain recombines TRBV7-2 with TRBJ2-5; 9 nucleotides agree with TRBD2. This sequence was found in an adult in good health. Sequences were derived from peripheral blood, sampled on day 0 of AZD1222 vaccination. CDR3 in DNA: TGTGCCAGCAGCTTAACCACCCTAGCGGGGACCCAAGAGACCCAGTACTTC. It encodes CASSLTTLAGTQETQYF.